This T cell receptor (beta chain) was profiled in a study of response to subunit inactivated influenza vaccine. Regarding this clonotype: Its antigen is unknown.

The V and J ends lost 2 bases and 7 bases respectively, with 9 bases between them. Per the germline V gene, CDR1 is SGHTA and CDR2 is FQGNSA. The CDR3 loop spans 13 amino acids. Points from the study as a whole: Every seasonal influenza vaccination brings in few new T cells, the authors suggested.

TCRdb itself ran the RT-PCR reads through MiXCR, one entry per CDR3 protein. Seen here are about 500,000 distinct CDR3 sequences, 15% to 20% observed once, and the top ten hold roughly 3%. The sequence was obtained from a man aged 50 to 69 who received an inactivated influenza vaccine. The chain combines TRBV7-2 with TRBJ1-5; D remains unclear. The sequencing used CD4+ T cells sorted from PBMCs, collected around 25 months after vaccination. CDR3 sequence (DNA): TGTGCCAGCAGCTTATTGGGAACCCAGCCCCAGCATTTT. It encodes CASSLLGTQPQHF.